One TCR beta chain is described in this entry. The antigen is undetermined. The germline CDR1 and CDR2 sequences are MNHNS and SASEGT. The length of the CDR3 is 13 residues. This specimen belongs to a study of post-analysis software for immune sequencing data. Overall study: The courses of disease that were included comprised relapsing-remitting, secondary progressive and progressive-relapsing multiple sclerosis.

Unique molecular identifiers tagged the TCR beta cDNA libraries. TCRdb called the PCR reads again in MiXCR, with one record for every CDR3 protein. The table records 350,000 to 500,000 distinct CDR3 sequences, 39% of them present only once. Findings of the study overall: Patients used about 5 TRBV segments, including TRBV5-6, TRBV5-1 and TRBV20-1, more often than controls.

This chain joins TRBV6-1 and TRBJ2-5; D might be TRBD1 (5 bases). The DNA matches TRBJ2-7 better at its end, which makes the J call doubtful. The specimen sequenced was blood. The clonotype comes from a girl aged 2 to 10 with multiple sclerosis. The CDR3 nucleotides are TGTGCCAGCAGTGGAACAGGATTCTACGAGCAGTACTTC. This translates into CASSGTGFYEQYF.